The entry below gives a single T cell receptor beta chain sequence along with its context. The antigen is undetermined. The data were obtained in a study of siplizumab effects on memory and regulatory T cells. Study-wide points: The Treg-derived share of mappable alloreactive CD4+ clones averaged roughly 69% with siplizumab and about 30% in controls. Assignment of a naive or memory phenotype failed for roughly 75-95% of the proliferating CD4+ or CD8+ clones.

Per sample, 95,000 to 100,000 TCR templates were assayed. Sequenced by immunoSEQ multiplex PCR; TCRdb stores in-frame clones only, minus some. The sample includes roughly 68,000 clones, 83% of them seen just once. Sequence data were generated for unstimulated naive, memory, effector memory and TEMRA subsets in a few donor pairs. Trimming stripped 0 bases from V and 6 bases from J, with 10 bases between. The CDR3 is 14 amino acids. Germline V gives CDR1 SGHRS, CDR2 YFSETQ. This rearrangement joins TRBV5-1 to TRBJ2-1; no reliable D call. The source of this sequence is a human donor in good health. Input material: memory CD4+ T cells sorted from blood. The CDR3 coding sequence is TGCGCCAGCAGCTTGGTGGTAGGGCGCAATGAGCAGTTCTTC. It encodes CASSLVVGRNEQFF. Supplemented by reference TRBV5-1 and TRBJ2-1, the full variable domain reads KAGVTQTPRYLIKTRGQQVTLSCSPISGHRSVSWYQQTPGQGLQFLFEYFSETQRNKGNFPGRFSGRQFSNSRSEMNVSTLELGDSALYLCASSLVVGRNEQFFGPGTRLTVL.